This T cell receptor (beta chain) came from a study of cytomegalovirus exposure and HLA in healthy donors (dated by TCRdb to 2016 to 2017). For the study in its entirety: In an earlier analysis of some 610 of the donors, 276 Gb of sequence data and roughly 100 million unique TCR beta sequences from roughly 190 million T cells were reported. Roughly 310 gigabases of sequencing data and tens of millions of unique TCR sequences were included in an early release covering roughly 600 HLA-typed donors. The genetic ancestry cluster associated with self-reported Caucasian donors included 70% to 85% of the roughly 400 genotyped donors. The aim of the study was to test whether cataloging public T cell receptors could identify signatures of past pathogen exposure. Using immunosequencing, the study profiled T cell repertoires from 550 to 750 subjects and related those repertoires to cytomegalovirus serostatus. Along with the approximately 700-subject first cohort, a separate validation cohort of over 90 different subjects was used. To predict cytomegalovirus infection status, the study combined high-throughput TCR immunosequencing, statistical association of individual TCRs with disease status, and machine learning. To study patterns of TCR occurrence, a later analysis re-analyzed previously published TCR beta repertoires from 600 to 750 donors and added high-resolution HLA genotyping. Rather than using new phenotypic data, the later analysis identified candidate immune exposures from TCR beta sequences and from how often those sequences occurred across donors. To decide whether each TCR beta V gene segment behaved as functional or pseudogenic, an earlier analysis of some 540 of the donors relied on high-throughput TCR beta sequencing. Donor age, sex, ethnicity and CMV serostatus were compiled together with the repertoire data. Genome-wide SNP genotypes for about 65% of the roughly 700 donors were used in a later genetic analysis, which treated that subset as a discovery cohort. All discovery cohort repertoires had been generated on a single sequencing platform. Both class I and class II loci were covered by HLA typing, at four-digit resolution. The number of typed donors differed by locus: roughly 629-640 for A, B, C, DRB1 and DQB1; 500 to 550 for DQA1; fewer than 610 for DPA1; and some 430 for DPB1. Roughly 5 DR-DQ haplotypes were treated as single units for association and clustering because of strong linkage in the cohort. Across approximately 400 genotyped donors of the cohort, an average of about 220,000 unique TCR beta nucleotide sequences per donor were sequenced, and approximately 19% of those sequences were non-productive. General conclusions and limits of the study: A few of the identified cytomegalovirus-associated TCR beta chains were confirmed in vitro to be specific for cytomegalovirus antigens. A further reported finding was that TCR beta sequences accurately predicted the HLA-A and HLA-B alleles for most subjects in the first cohort. This cohort had only TCR beta chains sequenced, and the lack of alpha or paired-chain data limited which features could be detected. Most CMV-associated TCR beta chains appeared to be HLA-restricted in a later analysis, and the HLA associations seemed to be driven largely by CMV exposure. Across donors, most TCR sequences were observed very rarely, whereas some public TCRs were present in many individuals. The earlier analysis of some 560 of the donors excluded roughly 17 rarely observed V segments, including chromosome 9 orphons, because counts were too low. When HLA alleles, especially DR and DQ, strongly co-occurred, attributing TCR associations to individual alleles was difficult. Specific HLA alleles were associated with 16,951 TCR beta sequences at a false discovery rate of 0.05 in a later analysis. The 87-base-pair reads could not distinguish some IMGT-functional V segments, including TRBV6-2 and TRBV6-3, so those segments were excluded. The study listed over 150 TCR beta chains as associated with cytomegalovirus. The presence/absence analyses assumed that sequencing depth was roughly uniform across donors, and that assumption may not be true. Compared with equally common non-associated chains, HLA-associated TCR beta chains in a later analysis were more clonally expanded and had lower generation probabilities. Linkage disequilibrium might explain the correlated functional status among segregating V segments, but an unknown experimental factor could not be excluded. CMV serostatus was the only immune exposure information available for the cohort. According to a later analysis, parvovirus B19, influenza, CMV and Epstein-Barr virus appeared linked to several top co-occurrence clusters. In an earlier analysis of more than 500 of the donors, most TCR beta V segments appeared in productive rearrangements about 87% or about 30% of the time, broadly matching IMGT annotations. A later genetic analysis associated a missense DCLRE1C variant with V-gene and J-gene trimming of TCR beta chains, and an independent cohort replicated the association. According to a later analysis, TCR association rates differed among HLA loci, with DRB1 alleles showing the most associated TCRs and HLA-C alleles showing the fewest. Because HLA typing was unavailable for some donors at each locus, only the typed subset was used in association tests. The classifier was reported to diagnose cytomegalovirus status with high specificity and sensitivity in both the original cohort and the validation cohort. The authors suggested that the approach could potentially be generalized to other disease states and immunological phenotypes. In a later genetic analysis, fewer N-insertions in productive TCRs were reported among donors in an Asian-associated ancestry cluster than the roughly 640-donor mean. The sequencing pipeline was judged likely to have produced a cluster of highly shared sequence variants as a technical artifact.

The cohort was made up of roughly 670 healthy bone marrow donors. At the time of sampling, all cohort members were nominally healthy, though unrecorded immune exposures were likely present. The donor tested CMV seronegative, placing the donor among the 350 or so seronegative members of the cohort. Each donor provided a peripheral blood sample, and peripheral blood mononuclear cells were used for TCR beta sequencing. The Qiagen DNeasy Blood Extraction Kit was used to extract genomic DNA from the blood cell samples. Library generation was performed with the immunoSEQ multiplex PCR assay. The multiplex PCR relied on a mix of 60 forward primers for TCR Vbeta segments and 13 reverse primers for TCR Jbeta segments. A multiplex PCR assay on genomic DNA amplified the CDR3 region of rearranged TCR beta genes. On the Illumina HiSeq System, the amplified TCR beta libraries were sequenced as 87-base-pair reads. As for how the authors treated the data: In a later analysis, tens of millions of unique TCR beta chains were counted across the 500 to 850 repertoires, and around 10 million of these chains were shared by at least two donors. A nearest-neighbor algorithm error-corrected the raw reads and collapsed the reads into unique sequences, merging closely related sequences to remove PCR and sequencing errors. V, D and J gene segments were assigned by aligning CDR3 sequences to IMGT reference sequences. For a sequence to be retained, a match of at least six nucleotides to both a V gene segment and a J gene segment was required. A rearrangement counted as productive if the CDR3 had no stop codons and remained in frame with V and J, and every other rearrangement counted as non-productive. Following IMGT convention, CDR3 was defined as the stretch from the second conserved V-encoded cysteine up to the conserved J-encoded phenylalanine. In an earlier analysis of more than 550 of the donors, sequences lacking an unambiguous match to a single V gene segment were excluded. In an earlier analysis of several hundred of the donors, V segments were called functional above 56.7% productive rearrangements and were called segregating when the between-donor standard deviation exceeded 5%. To diagnose cytomegalovirus status from the catalog of TCR beta chain sequences, a statistical classification framework was built. A later analysis assigned V and J genes by comparing TCR nucleotide sequences with IMGT/GENE-DB human TR gene sequences. A later analysis assigned CDR3 sequences and most-parsimonious VDJ recombination scenarios with the TCRdist pipeline. In a later analysis, each TCR beta chain was defined by its CDR3 amino acid sequence together with its V-gene family, and reads without a unique V-gene family were excluded. As a way to deal with suspected cross-contamination and a sequencing artifact, a later analysis dropped 592 nucleotide sequences that were highly shared and had low generation probability. In a later analysis, a clonal expansion index for each public chain was calculated from normalized within-repertoire ranks of inferred template counts. Generation probabilities in a later analysis came from a VDJ recombination model fitted to out-of-frame rearrangements, and those results were checked against IGoR. In a later analysis, TCR-TCR, TCR-HLA and TCR-CMV co-occurrence was scored with hypergeometric tests, and a repertoire-size bias correction was applied to TCR pairs. To estimate false discovery rates, a later analysis permuted the HLA or CMV assignments 20 times. In a later analysis, co-occurring TCRs were grouped with DBSCAN, and TCRdist sequence similarity was added when clustering was performed within HLA-allele-positive subsets. Co-occurrence clustering excluded repertoires with fewer than 30,000 or more than 120,000 public chains, plus five with anomalous nucleotide sharing. The source is immuneACCESS, and TCRdb retained only in-frame sequences with V and J called. Part of the clones is not carried over; for the studies checked, unresolved V genes explain less than half of this, and the remainder is unexplained. The V and J calls and the clone size are those of that table, but D and trimming were determined from the DNA. Here the sample has under 150,000 clones; about four fifths occur a single time. About 2.2% of the sample goes to the ten largest clones.

As concerns this clone: The specificity of this receptor is unknown. No base quality information exists; no much larger clone differs at one position.

CDR1 MNHEY and CDR2 SMNVEV were looked up in the germline V gene (reference sequence). The CDR3 runs 11 amino acids, cysteine and phenylalanine included. Of all the DNA, just the CDR3 is kept, 33 bases in frame from base 1. At the junction V is shortened by 5 bases and J by 4 bases, with 3 bases in between. The rearranged segments are TRBV27 and TRBJ2-1; the D gene is not confidently resolved. Sample: PBMCs. The clonotype comes from a man aged 30 to 45 in good health and CMV-seronegative. The sequenced DNA is TGTGCCAGCAGTGAGTACAATGAGCAGTTCTTC. Its amino acids are CASSEYNEQFF.